The rows below give T cell receptor beta chains drawn from one sample of a study of vaccination effects on CD4 cells after COVID-19. Using immunoSEQ multiplex PCR, the repertoire was profiled, and TCRdb retains in-frame clones only, with some absent. This sample carries 65,000 or so clones, around 77% of them seen once, and the ten largest clones take roughly 2.8%. Their specific antigens are unknown. This sample comprised CD4+ T cells from PBMCs cultured with HCoV-NL63 spike peptides, obtained before COVID-19 vaccination. These receptor sequences come from a human donor who received a COVID-19 vaccine. Each CDR3 is given with its conserved first and last residue. The order of the fields is D gene, V gene, J gene, clone size, CDR3 protein, CDR3 DNA. A D gene is named only where the DNA matches it firmly. Clone sizes are given selectively: once, few, many, or a class where the clone is expanded.

.,TRBV14,TRBJ2-3,.,CASSQMRTSVGDTQYF,TGTGCCAGCAGCCAAATGAGGACGAGCGTTGGAGATACGCAGTATTTT
.,TRBV14,TRBJ1-2,.,CASSQVESYGYTF,TGTGCCAGCAGCCAAGTAGAGAGTTATGGCTACACCTTC
TRBD1,TRBV11-3,TRBJ1-5,.,CASSPPDRGFSQPQHF,TGTGCCAGCAGCCCCCCGGACAGGGGATTTAGTCAGCCCCAGCATTTT
.,TRBV5-1,TRBJ2-5,.,CASREGVLETQYF,TGCGCCAGCAGGGAGGGGGTATTAGAGACCCAGTACTTC
TRBD1,TRBV10-1,TRBJ2-1,few,CASSSPGQGANEQFF,TGCGCCAGCAGTAGCCCGGGACAGGGGGCAAATGAGCAGTTCTTC
.,TRBV24-1,TRBJ2-5,.,CATSDLWGETQYF,TGTGCCACCAGTGATTTGTGGGGAGAGACCCAGTACTTC
TRBD2,TRBV9,TRBJ2-3,.,CASSVEAGSDTQYF,TGTGCCAGCAGCGTAGAAGCGGGGTCAGATACGCAGTATTTT
TRBD2,TRBV4-1,TRBJ2-5,.,CASSQDLTGGLRETQYF,TGCGCCAGCAGCCAAGATCTGACGGGGGGGTTAAGAGAGACCCAGTACTTC
.,TRBV18,TRBJ2-3,.,CASSTSLTDTQYF,TGTGCCAGCTCCACCTCACTCACAGATACGCAGTATTTT
.,TRBV4-2,TRBJ1-2,.,CASSQGTNQGAFGYTF,TGTGCCAGCAGCCAAGGGACGAACCAAGGGGCTTTTGGCTACACCTTC
.,TRBV2,TRBJ1-1,once,CASKAQVVAEAFF,TGTGCCAGCAAGGCACAGGTTGTTGCTGAAGCTTTCTTT
.,TRBV5-1,TRBJ2-5,.,CASSPGALRVGETQYF,TGCGCCAGCAGCCCGGGGGCACTCCGGGTTGGGGAGACCCAGTACTTC
.,TRBV2,TRBJ2-4,.,CASSEAGSGAKNIQYF,TGTGCCAGCAGTGAAGCGGGCAGTGGGGCCAAAAACATTCAGTACTTC
TRBD2,TRBV5-5,TRBJ2-5,once,CASSLAGTSNGETQYF,TGTGCCAGCAGCTTGGCCGGGACTAGTAACGGGGAGACCCAGTACTTC
TRBD1,TRBV5-1,TRBJ2-1,.,CASSYDRDYNEQFF,TGCGCCAGCAGCTATGACAGGGACTACAATGAGCAGTTCTTC
.,TRBV24-1,TRBJ1-4,.,CATSDPTHPSEKLFF,TGTGCCACCAGTGATCCGACCCACCCAAGTGAAAAACTGTTTTTT
.,TRBV30,TRBJ1-2,few,CAWSVGISANYGYTF,TGTGCCTGGAGTGTTGGTATCTCAGCTAACTATGGCTACACCTTC
.,TRBV5-6,TRBJ1-1,.,CASSLGASGTEAFF,TGTGCCAGCAGCTTGGGGGCGTCGGGAACTGAAGCTTTCTTT
TRBD1,TRBV19,TRBJ2-2,.,CATQGPGELFF,TGTGCGACACAGGGGCCCGGGGAGCTGTTTTTT
.,TRBV7-8,TRBJ1-5,.,CASRAQGFSNQPQHF,TGTGCCAGCAGAGCCCAGGGGTTCAGCAATCAGCCCCAGCATTTT
TRBD2,TRBV10-2,TRBJ2-1,.,CASRNTGTSGGEQFF,TGCGCCAGCAGAAACACCGGGACTAGCGGTGGTGAGCAGTTCTTC
.,TRBV6-2/TRBV6-3,TRBJ2-5,.,CASSLQGVGETQYF,TGTGCCAGCAGTTTACAGGGAGTTGGAGAGACCCAGTACTTC
.,TRBV7-3,TRBJ1-5,few,CASSFTANQPQHF,TGTGCCAGCAGTTTTACAGCTAATCAGCCCCAGCATTTT
.,TRBV6-4,TRBJ1-6,.,CASRTDGNSPLHF,TGTGCCAGCAGAACAGACGGCAATTCACCCCTCCACTTT
.,TRBV18,TRBJ2-5,.,CASSPPVHTETQYF,TGTGCCAGCTCACCACCCGTCCACACTGAGACCCAGTACTTC
.,TRBV5-1,TRBJ2-1,.,CASRRTWTDPTGEQFF,TGCGCCAGCAGGAGGACCTGGACAGATCCTACTGGTGAGCAGTTCTTC
.,TRBV18,TRBJ2-1,.,CASSPYAAEQFF,TGTGCCAGCTCACCATATGCCGCTGAGCAGTTCTTC
.,TRBV10-1,TRBJ1-3,.,CASGPNSGNTIYF,TGCGCCAGTGGACCGAACTCAGGAAACACCATATATTTT
TRBD1,TRBV10-3,TRBJ1-2,.,CAIGTGGLDGYTF,TGTGCCATTGGTACAGGGGGCTTGGATGGCTACACCTTC
TRBD2,TRBV28,TRBJ2-5,.,CASSRSGGLQETQYF,TGTGCCAGCAGTCGTAGCGGGGGGCTTCAAGAGACCCAGTACTTC
.,TRBV5-1,TRBJ1-1,few,CASSRDGLNTEAFF,TGCGCCAGCAGTCGGGACGGATTGAACACTGAAGCTTTCTTT
TRBD1,TRBV19,TRBJ1-1,.,CASSRMTGLNTEAFF,TGTGCCAGTAGTAGAATGACAGGGCTAAACACTGAAGCTTTCTTT
.,TRBV5-6,TRBJ1-1,.,CASSLGPGRYTIEAFF,TGTGCCAGCAGCTTGGGCCCGGGACGCTATACCATTGAAGCTTTCTTT
.,TRBV19,TRBJ2-3,.,CASSTRDSTDTQYF,TGTGCCAGTAGTACCCGGGACAGCACAGATACGCAGTATTTT
.,TRBV7-2,TRBJ2-2,once,CASSLRPPNTGELFF,TGTGCCAGCAGCTTACGTCCCCCGAACACCGGGGAGCTGTTTTTT
.,TRBV5-1,TRBJ2-5,.,CASSGGLDQPGETQYF,TGCGCCAGCAGCGGTGGTCTCGACCAGCCTGGCGAGACCCAGTACTTC
.,TRBV4-1,TRBJ2-3,.,CASSQDYPDSTDTQYF,TGCGCCAGCAGCCAAGATTATCCCGACAGCACAGATACGCAGTATTTT
.,TRBV5-4,TRBJ2-5,.,CASSQKPDRETQYF,TGTGCCAGCAGCCAAAAACCGGACCGGGAGACCCAGTACTTC